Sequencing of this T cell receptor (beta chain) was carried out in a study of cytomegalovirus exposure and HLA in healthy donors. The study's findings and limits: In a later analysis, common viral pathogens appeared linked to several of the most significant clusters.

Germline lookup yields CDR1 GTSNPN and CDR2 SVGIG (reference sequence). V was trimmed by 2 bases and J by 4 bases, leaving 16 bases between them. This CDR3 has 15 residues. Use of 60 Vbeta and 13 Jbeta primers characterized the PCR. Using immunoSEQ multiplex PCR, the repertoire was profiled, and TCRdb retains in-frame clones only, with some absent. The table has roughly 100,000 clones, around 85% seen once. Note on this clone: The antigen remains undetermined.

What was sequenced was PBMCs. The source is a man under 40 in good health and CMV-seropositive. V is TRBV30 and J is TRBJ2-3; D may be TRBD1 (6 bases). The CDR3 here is CAWSSRPRQADTQYF. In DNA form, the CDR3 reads TGTGCCTGGAGTTCCCGCCCCCGACAGGCAGATACGCAGTATTTT.